The next 6 T cell receptor beta chains were all read from a single sample in a study of radiation and T cells in renal cell carcinoma. Treatment denoted: 15 Gy SBRT to primary tumor, nephrectomy 4 weeks later. Sequencing was performed with immunoSEQ multiplex PCR; in TCRdb, only in-frame clones are kept and a portion is missing. The repertoire holds approximately 23,000 clones, with 45% to 50% as singletons. The sample was tumor tissue, taken from a patient whose treatment included radiotherapy and nephrectomy. All receptors come from a woman between 50 and 59 years old with renal cell carcinoma.

V is TRBV19 and J is TRBJ2-5, with 8 bases matching TRBD2. CDR3 size: 15 residues. CDR1 and CDR2 (germline): LNHDA, SQIVND (reference sequence). J gave up 4 bases and V 9 bases, and 13 bases lay outside the gene matches. CDR3 in amino acids: CASRMSAGVGETQYF. Here the CDR3 DNA reads TGTGCCAGCAGGATGTCAGCGGGGGTCGGAGAGACCCAGTACTTC.

V gene TRBV29-1 combines with J gene TRBJ1-2, with D possibly being TRBD1 (5 bases). This CDR3 has 12 residues. Per germline, CDR1 SQVTM and CDR2 ANQGSEA. Trimming left V 5 bases short and J 5 bases short, with 12 bases between. The CDR3 DNA sequence: TGCAGCGTTCAGGGTTGGGGATATGGCTACACCTTC. It yields the protein CSVQGWGYGYTF.

CDR3 sequence reads: CAISSHHSTRAMQPQHF. CDR3 bases: TGTGCCATCAGTTCACATCACTCAACAAGGGCGATGCAGCCCCAGCATTTT. The chain uses TRBV10-3 and TRBJ1-5; the D is unclear. From germline, CDR1 is ENHRY and CDR2 SYGVKD. CDR3 size: 17 residues. Trimming left V 5 bases short and J 7 bases short, with 24 bases between.

This rearrangement joins TRBV30 to TRBJ2-7, with TRBD1 as a possible D gene (6 bases). Germline CDR1 GTSNPN, CDR2 SVGIG (reference sequence). This CDR3 is built from 12 residues. Trimming stripped 5 bases from V and 1 base from J, with 9 bases between. The CDR3 protein is CAWSDSSYEQYF. The CDR3 nucleotides are TGTGCCTGGTCGGACAGTTCCTACGAGCAGTACTTC.

The chain employs TRBV19 and TRBJ2-7; TRBD2 matches at 9 bases. This CDR3 has 15 amino acids. V trimming: 3 bases; J trimming: 3 bases; junction bases outside the gene matches: 6. Looked up from germline, CDR1 is LNHDA and CDR2 is SQIVND (reference sequence). The CDR3 is CASSIDSGGIYEQYF. The CDR3 region has the DNA TGTGCCAGTAGTATCGACAGCGGGGGGATCTACGAGCAGTACTTC.

This rearrangement joins TRBV19 to TRBJ1-4; D gene unclear. V was pared by 6 bases and J by 2 bases, with 13 bases between. The CDR3 is 15 amino acids. Germline V gene lookup returns CDR1 LNHDA and CDR2 SQIVND (reference sequence). DNA for the CDR3: TGTGCCAGTAGGCCGACAAAAGGGACTAATGAAAAACTGTTTTTT. The encoded protein is CASRPTKGTNEKLFF.